These 15 T cell receptor beta chains were all obtained from the same sample, sequenced in a study of blood T cell repertoires in COVID-19 (dated by TCRdb to about 2020). Receptor libraries were prepared by the immunoSEQ multiplex PCR assay. The immuneACCESS repertoire file appears here via TCRdb, limited to in-frame rearrangements. These files lack a portion of the clones; in checked studies, under half of the deficit traces to unresolved V genes, and the cause of the others is not known. The sample records almost 350,000 clones, about nine tenths of which are singletons. The top ten constitute about 0.94% of the sample. Sequenced sample: PBMCs or T cells enriched from blood (not recorded which). The receptor source for this set is a woman younger than 45 who had been exposed to COVID-19.

This rearrangement joins TRBV29-1 to TRBJ2-2; 11 nucleotides line up with TRBD1. With V trimmed by 2 bases and J by 3 bases, 11 bases remained unmatched. The germline V gene encodes CDR1 SQVTM and CDR2 ANQGSEA. CDR3 size: 18 residues. The DNA of the CDR3 is TGCAGCGTTGAAACCCCGCGAGGGACAGGGGGGTACACCGGGGAGCTGTTTTTT. Protein: CSVETPRGTGGYTGELFF.

This rearrangement joins TRBV18 to TRBJ2-3, with 11 nucleotides matching TRBD2. Per the germline V gene, CDR1 is KGHSH and CDR2 is LQKENI. The CDR3 runs 17 residues. Losses at the gene ends were 0 bases for V and 1 base for J; bases not matched to a gene: 3. The CDR3 protein is CASSPPGTSGGTDTQYF. The CDR3, as DNA: TGTGCCAGCTCACCACCCGGGACTAGCGGCGGCACAGATACGCAGTATTTT.

This chain joins TRBV5-4 and TRBJ2-7; 7 positions match TRBD1. The germline gives CDR1 SGHNT, CDR2 YYREEE (reference sequence). V shed 0 bases and J 4 bases; nucleotides not matched to a gene: 4. CDR3 length equals 14 residues. The CDR3 region is CASSLEGGLYEQYF. DNA of the CDR3: TGTGCCAGCAGCTTGGAAGGGGGCCTGTACGAGCAGTACTTC.

For the CDR3, the DNA is TGTGCCAGCAGTTTTGACATGGAAACCTACGAGCAGTACTTC. The encoded protein is CASSFDMETYEQYF. This chain joins TRBV28 and TRBJ2-7, with D unresolved. CDR3 length equals 14 residues. The V end lost 3 bases, the J end lost 2 bases, and 11 bases lay between the germline ends. The germline V gene encodes CDR1 MDHEN and CDR2 SYDVKM.

CDR3 bases: TGTGCCAGCGGACGGACAGGGGAGAATCAGCCCCAGCATTTT. Translated, it gives CASGRTGENQPQHF. This chain uses TRBV11-2 with TRBJ1-5; 9 bases match TRBD1. Germline V gene lookup returns CDR1 SGHAT and CDR2 FQNNGV. The V segment lost 8 bases and the J segment 4 bases; nucleotides outside the gene matches: 6. The CDR3 length is 14 residues.

This rearrangement joins TRBV12-3 or TRBV12-4 to TRBJ1-6; no clear D. There are 12 residues in the CDR3. Trimming left V 4 bases short and J 4 bases short, with 2 bases between. CDR3: CASSSYNSPLHF. CDR3 in DNA: TGTGCCAGCAGTTCATATAATTCACCCCTCCACTTT.

V usage is TRBV12-3 or TRBV12-4 and J usage is TRBJ2-4, with unresolved D. The length of the CDR3 is 12 residues. Trimming stripped 6 bases from V and 7 bases from J, with 10 bases between. This CDR3 is CASSSPGNIQYF. For the CDR3, the DNA is TGTGCCAGCAGCTCTCCCGGGAACATTCAGTACTTC.

The CDR3 protein is CASSQTGAEKLFF. In DNA, the CDR3 is TGTGCCAGCTCCCAGACAGGGGCTGAAAAACTGTTTTTT. The chain has TRBV18 and TRBJ1-4; 8 nucleotides match TRBD1. CDR1 and CDR2 (germline): KGHSH, LQKENI. The CDR3 is 13 residues long. V shed 6 bases, J shed 7 bases, and the junction held 4 bases outside the gene matches.

This clone was counted a few times. The rearrangement links TRBV6-1 to TRBJ2-7, with 8 bases lining up with TRBD2. CDR1 MNHNS and CDR2 SASEGT come from the germline V gene. The CDR3 covers 16 residues. The V and J ends lost 0 bases and 3 bases, in that order; junction bases with no gene match: 7. CDR3 nucleotides: TGTGCCAGCAGTGAAGCGAGCGGGGGAGGAGACTACGAGCAGTACTTC. It codes for CASSEASGGGDYEQYF.

The chain combines TRBV28 with TRBJ1-1; unclear D gene. CDR3 size: 14 residues. With 5 bases removed from V and 5 bases from J, the gap between germline ends came to 15 bases. Germline V CDR1 and CDR2: MDHEN, SYDVKM. CDR3 DNA sequence: TGTGCCAGCAGTCCCCCAGGTTCGCAAACTGAAGCTTTCTTT. Encoded protein: CASSPPGSQTEAFF.

The chain recombines TRBV30 with TRBJ1-1; D gene unclear. CDR1 and CDR2 (germline): GTSNPN, SVGIG (reference sequence). The V end was cut by 1 base, the J end by 8 bases, with 8 bases between. The CDR3 length is 11 residues. The CDR3 coding sequence is TGTGCCTGGAGTGCTGCAGTCGAAGCTTTCTTT. Its protein product is CAWSAAVEAFF.

The chain uses TRBV29-1 and TRBJ1-1; D unclear. V was clipped by 7 bases and J by 4 bases, with 19 bases between them. CDR1 and CDR2 from the germline V gene are SQVTM and ANQGSEA. The CDR3 runs to 14 residues. The CDR3 coding sequence is TGCAGCGCTGGGCACCGGGGTTGGGGCACTGAAGCTTTCTTT. It specifies CSAGHRGWGTEAFF.

The J gene is TRBJ2-5, the V gene TRBV24-1, with a possible D match to TRBD1 (6 bases). V was trimmed by 4 bases and J by 2 bases, leaving 13 bases between them. The CDR3 consists of 15 residues. Germline V gene lookup returns CDR1 KGHDR and CDR2 SFDVKD. The DNA for the CDR3 is TGTGCCACCAGTGACCAACAGGGCGGGCAAGAGACCCAGTACTTC. Translated, it gives CATSDQQGGQETQYF.

This clone was observed a few times. The CDR3 here is CASSYSGSPGTQYF. CDR3 bases: TGTGCCAGCAGTTACTCGGGGAGCCCGGGGACCCAGTACTTC. V is TRBV6-2 or TRBV6-3 and J is TRBJ2-5, with D perhaps matching TRBD2 (5 bases). Germline V lookup: CDR1 MNHEY, CDR2 SVGEGT. Between the trimmed V and J ends, which lost 0 bases and 7 bases, there was a span of 12 bases. CDR3 length: 14 amino acids.

This clone was seen more than once but under ten times. The rearrangement uses TRBV28 and TRBJ2-7, with 10 bases fitting TRBD1. The CDR3 sequence is 14 residues long. Germline V lookup: CDR1 MDHEN, CDR2 SYDVKM. J was trimmed by 5 bases and V by 4 bases; bases with no gene match: 5. This chain's CDR3 is CASSSPGQGNEQYF. CDR3 in DNA: TGTGCCAGCAGTTCCCCGGGACAGGGGAACGAGCAGTACTTC.